These T cell receptor beta chains were read from a single sample in a study of lymphopenia after photon versus proton radiotherapy. Measured with immunoSEQ multiplex PCR; TCRdb has only the in-frame clones, and not every one. Here the sample spans 150,000 to 200,000 clones, 75% to 90% being singletons. The specimen was peripheral blood, collected from a patient treated with photon-based radiotherapy. The source is a man aged 50-60 years with gastric cancer. CDR3s include the opening cysteine and the closing phenylalanine or tryptophan. The D gene is left open where the match is weak. Clone size is not always given. Where it is, it says once, few, many or a class for expanded clones.

.	TRBV5-8	TRBJ2-7	.	TGTGCCAGCAGCTTATCAGGGGTTCACGAGCAGTACTTC	CASSLSGVHEQYF
.	TRBV28	TRBJ2-7	TRBD2	TGTGCCAGCAGTCTAGCGGGAGGGTTTTCCTACGAGCAGTACTTC	CASSLAGGFSYEQYF
.	TRBV6-5	TRBJ1-1	TRBD1	TGTGCCAGCAGTTACGAGGGGACAGGGGGAAATACTGAAGCTTTCTTT	CASSYEGTGGNTEAFF
.	TRBV7-2	TRBJ1-5	.	TGTGCCAGTCAGCGTGAGGGTCATCAGCCCCAGCATTTT	CASQREGHQPQHF
.	TRBV18	TRBJ2-2	.	TGTGCCAGCTCACCCATTTCTCCAGGGAGTAGAGCCGGGGAGCTGTTTTTT	CASSPISPGSRAGELFF
.	TRBV28	TRBJ1-2	.	TGTGCCAGCAGTGACCCCAGGGGCACTAACTATGGCTACACCTTC	CASSDPRGTNYGYTF
.	TRBV4-1	TRBJ2-2	.	TGCGCCAGCAGCCAAGGGCTAAACACCGGGGAGCTGTTTTTT	CASSQGLNTGELFF
.	TRBV7-9	TRBJ1-1	.	TGTGCCAGCAGCTTAGAGTCGTTGTCTGAAGCTTTCTTT	CASSLESLSEAFF
.	TRBV27	TRBJ2-3	.	TGTGCCAGCAGTTTGTCCCCGGGCGTTACAGATACGCAGTATTTT	CASSLSPGVTDTQYF
.	TRBV28	TRBJ1-1	.	TGTGCCAGCAGTTTCTCAACAGGGCACACTGAAGCTTTCTTT	CASSFSTGHTEAFF
.	TRBV6-1	TRBJ2-1	.	TGTGCCAGCAGTGAATCCTACAATGAGCAGTTCTTC	CASSESYNEQFF
.	TRBV19	TRBJ1-1	.	TGTGCCAGTCAGCGAAACACTGAAGCTTTCTTT	CASQRNTEAFF
.	TRBV18	TRBJ2-7	.	TGTGCCAGCTCACCTTCCCCGGGGAGCTCCTACGAGCAGTACTTC	CASSPSPGSSYEQYF
once	TRBV30	TRBJ1-4	.	TGTGCCTGGAACAGAGGGGATGATGAAAAACTGTTTTTT	CAWNRGDDEKLFF
.	TRBV19	TRBJ1-2	.	TGTGCCAGTAGGACCCCGGTCGGGACCGGGACCTATGGCTACACCTTC	CASRTPVGTGTYGYTF
.	TRBV7-8	TRBJ2-6	.	TGTGCCAGCAGCTTACGCCGACTAGGCGGGTCTGGGGCCAACGTCCTGACTTTC	CASSLRRLGGSGANVLTF
.	TRBV6-4	TRBJ2-7	.	TGTGCCAGCAGTGACTGGAGTAGCGGAGGATCCTACGAGCAGTACTTC	CASSDWSSGGSYEQYF
.	TRBV18	TRBJ1-1	.	TGTGCCAGCTCATCGGACAGAACTGCGAACACTGAAGCTTTCTTT	CASSSDRTANTEAFF
few	TRBV30	TRBJ1-3	.	TGTGCCTGGAGTGCCGGGACATCAAACACCATATATTTT	CAWSAGTSNTIYF
.	TRBV2	TRBJ1-2	.	TGTGCCAGCAGTGGTTCTGGGCTGGGCTACACCTTC	CASSGSGLGYTF
.	TRBV6-1	TRBJ1-4	.	TGTGCCAGCAGTGAAGCGTCGTCAGGGTTTGAAAAACTGTTTTTT	CASSEASSGFEKLFF
.	TRBV5-1	TRBJ2-5	.	TGCGCCAGCAGCTTGGCCCCGGGACTCACACAAGAGACCCAGTACTTC	CASSLAPGLTQETQYF
.	TRBV4-2	TRBJ2-1	.	TGTGCCTCCCGCGCGGTAAGCTCCTACAATGAGCAGTTCTTC	CASRAVSSYNEQFF
.	TRBV30	TRBJ1-2	.	TGTGCCTGGGCCCTGGGATTATCTAATAACTATGGCTACACCTTC	CAWALGLSNNYGYTF
.	TRBV25-1	TRBJ1-4	.	TGTGCCAGCACCACGGCGGGGGCGACGGAAAAACTGTTTTTT	CASTTAGATEKLFF
.	TRBV6-1	TRBJ1-5	.	TGTGCCAGCAGCAAGGAGCCGGGGCAGCCCCAGCATTTT	CASSKEPGQPQHF
.	TRBV19	TRBJ2-7	TRBD1	TGTGCCAGTTCTGCCTCGTTCGGGACAGATACCGCGCGGGTCTACGAGCAGTACTTC	CASSASFGTDTARVYEQYF
.	TRBV29-1	TRBJ2-7	.	TGCAGCGTTGGGCTAGTTGGCAACGAGCAGTACTTC	CSVGLVGNEQYF
.	TRBV7-3	TRBJ2-7	.	TGTGCCAGCAGCCCGGGGCCGGGCTACGAGCAGTACTTC	CASSPGPGYEQYF
.	TRBV27	TRBJ2-2	.	TGTGCCAGCAGTTCCTACCGGGCCGGGGAGCTGTTTTTT	CASSSYRAGELFF
.	TRBV7-2	TRBJ1-2	.	TGTGCCAGCAGCCCTGACTTTAACTATGGCTACACCTTC	CASSPDFNYGYTF
.	TRBV7-8	TRBJ1-2	.	TGTGCCAGCAGCAGTTCCCGCCTACGGAGCTCTAACTATGGCTACACCTTC	CASSSSRLRSSNYGYTF
.	TRBV18	TRBJ2-7	TRBD2	TGTGCCAGCTCACCACGACTAGCTGACGAGCAGTACTTC	CASSPRLADEQYF
.	TRBV19	TRBJ2-1	TRBD2	TGTGCCAGTAGTAAACTAGCGGGAGCGAGGAATGAGCAGTTCTTC	CASSKLAGARNEQFF
.	TRBV7-9	TRBJ1-5	TRBD1	TGTGCCAGCAGCTACTCCGACAGGGGAATTAATCAGCCCCAGCATTTT	CASSYSDRGINQPQHF
.	TRBV18	TRBJ1-4	TRBD1	TGTGCCAGCTCACCAACCGGGACAGGGGATGAAAAACTGTTTTTT	CASSPTGTGDEKLFF
.	TRBV4-2	TRBJ2-1	TRBD2	TGTGCCAGCCGGGGACTAAAATTTCGTAATGAGCAGTTCTTC	CASRGLKFRNEQFF
.	TRBV29-1	TRBJ2-5	.	TGCAGCGTCGACAGGGGAGGGAAGACCCAGTACTTC	CSVDRGGKTQYF
.	TRBV4-2	TRBJ1-5	.	TGTGCCAGCAGCCAAGTAGGAGGAGGCAATCAGCCCCAGCATTTT	CASSQVGGGNQPQHF
once	TRBV6-6	TRBJ2-7	TRBD1	TGTGCCAGCAGAACGACAGGGAATTCGCCGGGGGAGCAGTACTTC	CASRTTGNSPGEQYF
.	TRBV19	TRBJ1-5	.	TGTGCCAGTAGTATAGGTGGGGGTTGGCCCCAGCATTTT	CASSIGGGWPQHF
.	TRBV18	TRBJ2-5	.	TGTGCCAGCTCACCGACTCGTGGGCAAGAGACCCAGTACTTC	CASSPTRGQETQYF
.	TRBV27	TRBJ1-5	.	TGTGCCAGCAGTTCTAGCAGGGTGCCGGATCAGCCCCAGCATTTT	CASSSSRVPDQPQHF
.	TRBV6-6	TRBJ1-5	.	TGTGCCAGCAGTTACGAAGGGGCCGCGGGCAATCAGCCCCAGCATTTT	CASSYEGAAGNQPQHF
.	TRBV2	TRBJ2-7	TRBD2	TGTGCCAGCAGTGAAGCTCGAAGCGGGAGGGCCGGGGAGCAGTACTTC	CASSEARSGRAGEQYF
.	TRBV5-5	TRBJ2-5	TRBD2	TGTGCCAGCAGCTCGTACCCCGTCGCTTCATCAGCGGGAGAAGAGACCCAGTACTTC	CASSSYPVASSAGEETQYF
.	TRBV6-5	TRBJ2-6	.	TGTGCCAGCAGTGCTGTCTCCACTGGGGCCAACGTCCTGACTTTC	CASSAVSTGANVLTF
.	TRBV2	TRBJ2-7	TRBD2	TGTGCCAGCAGTGAAGCCGGGACTACCTACGAGCAGTACTTC	CASSEAGTTYEQYF
.	TRBV11-2	TRBJ2-7	.	TGTGCCAGCAGCTTGACTGCGAGAGGTTCCTACGAGCAGTACTTC	CASSLTARGSYEQYF
.	TRBV27	TRBJ1-2	TRBD1	TGTGCCAGCAGTTCTGCCAGGGGGTCCTATGGCTACACCTTC	CASSSARGSYGYTF
.	TRBV12-5	TRBJ2-1	TRBD1	TGTGCTAGTGGTTTGCTTCCGGGACAGGAGCAGTTCTTC	CASGLLPGQEQFF
.	TRBV2	TRBJ1-5	.	TGTGCCAGCACGGTCTCAGTCAATCAGCCCCAGCATTTT	CASTVSVNQPQHF
.	TRBV2	TRBJ2-7	.	TGTGCCAGCAGTGGGGAAGTTCCCGAGCAGTACTTC	CASSGEVPEQYF
.	TRBV7-2	TRBJ1-2	.	TGTGCCAGCAGCGCCCCCTCGGGGACATTTAATAACTATGGCTACACCTTC	CASSAPSGTFNNYGYTF